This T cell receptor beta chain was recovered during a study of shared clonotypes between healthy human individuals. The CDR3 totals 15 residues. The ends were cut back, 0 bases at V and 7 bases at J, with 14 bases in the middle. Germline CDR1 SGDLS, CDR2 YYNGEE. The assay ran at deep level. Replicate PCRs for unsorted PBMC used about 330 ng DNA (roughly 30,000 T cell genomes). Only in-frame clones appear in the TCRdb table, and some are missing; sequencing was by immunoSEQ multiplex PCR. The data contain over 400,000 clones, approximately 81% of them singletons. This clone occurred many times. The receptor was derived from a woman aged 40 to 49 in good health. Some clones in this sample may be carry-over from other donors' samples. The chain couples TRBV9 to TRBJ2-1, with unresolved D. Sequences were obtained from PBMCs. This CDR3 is CASSVASAQSNEQFF. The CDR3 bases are TGTGCCAGCAGCGTAGCCAGCGCTCAGAGTAATGAGCAGTTCTTC.